These T cell receptor beta chains were read from a single sample in a study of blood T cell repertoires in COVID-19. Some clones are missing from TCRdb's copy, which holds only in-frame ones; the method was immunoSEQ multiplex PCR. The sample has roughly 87,000 clones; about 79% are singletons. The sequencing input was peripheral blood. All receptors come from a woman in her forties or fifties with acute or convalescent COVID-19. CDR3s include the opening cysteine and the closing phenylalanine or tryptophan. D genes are given only for firm matches. Part of the rows lack a size; the others show once, few, many or a class for expanded clones.

d_gene	abundance	j_gene	v_gene	CDR3aa	CDR3nt
TRBD1	once	TRBJ1-5	TRBV7-8	CASSDKTGGASQPQHF	TGTGCCAGCAGCGATAAGACAGGGGGCGCTTCTCAGCCCCAGCATTTT
.	.	TRBJ1-1	TRBV6-5	CASNPRRAMNTEAFF	TGTGCCAGCAATCCACGGCGGGCTATGAACACTGAAGCTTTCTTT
TRBD1	.	TRBJ1-5	TRBV29-1	CSVAGTGEMYSNQPQHF	TGCAGCGTAGCCGGGACAGGGGAGATGTATAGCAATCAGCCCCAGCATTTT
.	few	TRBJ2-5	TRBV5-4	CASSYGETQYF	TGTGCCAGCAGTTACGGAGAGACCCAGTACTTC
.	.	TRBJ1-1	TRBV9	CASSPLGLSTEAFF	TGTGCCAGCAGCCCGCTGGGCCTAAGCACTGAAGCTTTCTTT
TRBD2	.	TRBJ2-3	TRBV5-1	CASSLLTSGGSTDTQYF	TGCGCCAGCAGCTTGTTGACTAGCGGGGGAAGCACAGATACGCAGTATTTT
.	.	TRBJ1-1	TRBV6-2/TRBV6-3	CASSRTGSVAEAFF	TGTGCCAGCAGTCGGACGGGGAGTGTCGCTGAAGCTTTCTTT
TRBD1	.	TRBJ2-1	TRBV19	CASSKGAGGRYNEQFF	TGTGCCAGTAGTAAAGGGGCAGGGGGCCGCTACAATGAGCAGTTCTTC
.	.	TRBJ1-1	TRBV19	CASSHRVEAFF	TGTGCCAGTAGTCACAGGGTTGAAGCTTTCTTT
.	few	TRBJ1-1	TRBV5-1	CASRDLRGSSEAFF	TGCGCCAGCAGGGACCTGCGGGGGTCGTCTGAAGCTTTCTTT
.	.	TRBJ2-1	TRBV2	CASRLAGNEQFF	TGTGCCAGCAGACTAGCTGGCAATGAGCAGTTCTTC
.	once	TRBJ1-2	TRBV27	CASTTRGVYGYTF	TGTGCCAGCACCACCCGGGGGGTGTATGGCTACACCTTC
.	once	TRBJ2-7	TRBV14	CASSQRIRGYEQYF	TGTGCCAGCAGCCAAAGGATTCGGGGCTACGAGCAGTACTTC
TRBD1	few	TRBJ1-2	TRBV28	CASSFLGTGKSTGGYTF	TGTGCCAGCAGTTTCTTAGGGACAGGGAAGTCTACGGGAGGCTACACCTTC
TRBD1	.	TRBJ1-3	TRBV27	CARQTGVGGNTIYF	TGTGCCAGGCAAACAGGGGTAGGTGGAAACACCATATATTTT
.	.	TRBJ1-1	TRBV19	CASSNSGNTEAFF	TGTGCCTCCAGTAACTCGGGTAACACTGAAGCTTTCTTT
.	.	TRBJ1-1	TRBV5-1	CASSLLTGNTEAFF	TGCGCCAGCAGCTTGTTGACAGGGAACACTGAAGCTTTCTTT
.	.	TRBJ1-2	TRBV2	CASSELQTKGGYTF	TGTGCCAGCAGTGAATTACAGACAAAGGGGGGCTACACCTTC
TRBD2	.	TRBJ2-3	TRBV6-1	CASSVRLASSSTDTQYF	TGTGCCAGCAGTGTAAGACTAGCGTCGTCTAGCACAGATACGCAGTATTTT
.	once	TRBJ1-1	TRBV6-5	CASSYEGERTEAFF	TGTGCCAGCAGTTACGAGGGAGAACGCACTGAAGCTTTCTTT